The next 10 T cell receptor beta chains were all read from a single sample in a study of T cell responses to AZD1222 COVID-19 vaccine. Produced via immunoSEQ multiplex PCR; TCRdb's table is partial and in-frame only. The sample shows 120,000 or so clones, 88% of them seen only once. This sample comprised peripheral blood, obtained 28 days after the second AZD1222 dose. These receptors all stem from an adult who received the AZD1222 COVID-19 vaccine.

The DNA of the CDR3 is TGTGCCTGGAGCGGAAAGGCGGGGGGACTCCATGGCTACACCTTC. Translating it yields CAWSGKAGGLHGYTF. V usage is TRBV30 and J usage is TRBJ1-2; D may be TRBD1 (5 bases). The CDR3 covers 15 residues. V was pared by 3 bases and J by 6 bases, with 20 bases between. CDR1 is GTSNPN and CDR2 is SVGIG in the germline V gene (reference sequence).

The chain has TRBV5-6 and TRBJ1-3, with TRBD1 as a possible D gene (6 bases). Germline CDR1 reads SGHDT; CDR2 reads YYEEEE. V lost 4 bases and J 1 base, leaving 12 bases between the germline ends. The CDR3 runs to 15 residues. The CDR3 loop reads CASSRPRGSGNTIYF. In DNA form, the CDR3 reads TGTGCCAGCAGCCGGCCTAGGGGGTCTGGAAACACCATATATTTT.

This clone was seen more than once but under ten times. This sample also contains other DNA sequences that code for the same CDR3. The chain joins TRBV7-2 to TRBJ1-5, with D maybe TRBD1 (6 bases). Germline CDR1 SGHTA, CDR2 FQGNSA. This CDR3 is built from 14 residues. Trimming cost V 5 bases and J 4 bases, with 12 bases left between them. The CDR3 sequence is CASSPQGGNQPQHF. CDR3 sequence (DNA): TGTGCCAGCAGCCCGCAAGGGGGGAATCAGCCCCAGCATTTT. The full variable domain, in which reference TRBV7-2 and TRBJ1-5 provide the parts outside the CDR3, is GAGVSQSPSNKVTEKGKDVELRCDPISGHTALYWYRQSLGQGLEFLIYFQGNSAPDKSGLPSDRFSAERTGGSVSTLTIQRTQQEDSAVYLCASSPQGGNQPQHFGDGTRLSIL.

This chain uses TRBV19 with TRBJ2-1, with 7 bases aligning to TRBD2. CDR1 and CDR2 (germline): LNHDA, SQIVND (reference sequence). The junction had 24 bases not matched to a gene; V was cut back by 8 bases and J by 8 bases. The CDR3 is made up of 18 amino acids. Here the CDR3 reads CASQRGLTRSQREYEQFF. CDR3 coding DNA: TGTGCCAGTCAGAGGGGACTGACCCGGTCCCAGCGGGAATATGAGCAGTTCTTC.

The V gene is TRBV2, the J gene TRBJ1-5; D is possibly TRBD1 (5 bases). V lost 6 bases and J lost 7, with 19 bases in between. The CDR3 covers 15 residues. CDR1 is SNHLY and CDR2 is FYNNEI in the germline V gene. The CDR3 DNA reads TGTGCCAGCAGCAGCCCGGGGGACCCCCGACAGCCCCAGCATTTT. Translating gives CASSSPGDPRQPQHF.

The chain has TRBV19 and TRBJ2-7; TRBD2 might be the D (6 bases). Trimming removed 3 bases at V and 6 bases at J, with 9 bases between. Germline-derived CDR1 and CDR2 are LNHDA and SQIVND (reference sequence). The length of the CDR3 is 12 residues. CDR3 protein: CASSMGAGEQYF. CDR3 nucleotide sequence: TGTGCCAGTAGTATGGGAGCGGGCGAGCAGTACTTC. Drawing the rest from reference TRBV19 and TRBJ2-7, the complete variable domain is DGGITQSPKYLFRKEGQNVTLSCEQNLNHDAMYWYRQDPGQGLRLIYYSQIVNDFQKGDIAEGYSVSREKKESFPLTVTSAQKNPTAFYLCASSMGAGEQYFGPGTRLTVT.

This clone was found once. The chain is built from TRBV3-1 (or the pseudogene TRBV3-2) and TRBJ1-3; tentative D call: TRBD1 (5 bases). Germline lookup yields CDR1 LGHDT and CDR2 YNNKEL (reference sequence). V shed 5 bases and J shed 0 bases, with 14 bases lying between them. This CDR3 has 16 amino acids. CDR3 residues: CASSGLGRTSGNTIYF. CDR3 nucleotide sequence: TGTGCCAGCAGCGGATTGGGACGGACCTCTGGAAACACCATATATTTT.

This clone was counted once. This sample includes further DNA sequences coding for the same CDR3. The chain carries TRBV12-3 or TRBV12-4 and TRBJ1-2, with D perhaps matching TRBD1 (5 bases). The CDR3 length is 12 residues. Trimming pared 3 bases from V and 8 bases from J, leaving 10 bases between. The CDR3 region is CASSLGGRGYTF. CDR3 coding DNA: TGTGCCAGCAGTTTGGGGGGAAGGGGCTACACCTTC.

This clone was seen a single time. The CDR3 here is CASSDQSGRRERMNTEAFF. Here the CDR3 DNA reads TGTGCCAGCAGCGACCAAAGCGGCAGGCGAGAGCGAATGAACACTGAAGCTTTCTTT. The rearrangement joins TRBV7-9 to TRBJ1-1; D gene ambiguous. The CDR3 totals 19 residues. Trimming stripped 5 bases from V and 0 bases from J, with 25 bases between. Germline-derived CDR1 and CDR2 are SEHNR and FQNEAQ (reference sequence).

The table lists this clone with a few counts. This rearrangement joins TRBV3-1 (or the pseudogene TRBV3-2) to TRBJ2-3, with 9 bases matching TRBD2. CDR1 LGHDT and CDR2 YNNKEL come from the germline V gene (reference sequence). The junction had 3 bases not matched to a gene; V was cut back by 6 bases and J by 5 bases. This CDR3 spans 13 amino acids. The CDR3 region has the DNA TGTGCCAGCAGTGGACTAGCGAAAGATACGCAGTATTTT. This sequence encodes CASSGLAKDTQYF.